Below, 17 T cell receptor beta chains from the same sample are listed, as sequenced in a study of graft-versus-host responses after intestinal transplantation. For these TCRs, the target antigens are not known. Data came from immunoSEQ multiplex PCR; TCRdb stores just in-frame clones and leaves some out. The sample records around 88,000 clones, around 90% being singletons. Specimen: unstimulated CD8+ T cells sorted from spleen or lymph node cells, collected before transplant. The origin of the receptors is a human donor who was the organ donor for an intestinal transplant.

The rearrangement joins TRBV6-1 to TRBJ2-7; no definite D call. The CDR3 runs 11 residues. With 3 bases removed from V and 4 bases from J, the gap between germline ends came to 4 bases. The germline CDR1 and CDR2 sequences are MNHNS and SASEGT. CDR3 coding DNA: TGTGCCAGCAGTGACAGGTACGAGCAGTACTTC. It is translated as CASSDRYEQYF.

V gene TRBV5-1 combines with J gene TRBJ1-6, with unresolved D. The germline V gene encodes CDR1 SGHRS and CDR2 YFSETQ. This CDR3 is 18 amino acids long. Trimming took 4 bases from V and 0 from J, leaving 17 bases between them. The CDR3 protein is CASSALVGFDSYNSPLHF. The CDR3 DNA reads TGCGCCAGCAGCGCGCTCGTCGGGTTTGACTCCTATAATTCACCCCTCCACTTT.

The chain uses TRBV4-1 and TRBJ1-4; no firm D call. This CDR3 spans 16 amino acids. Looked up from germline, CDR1 is MGHRA and CDR2 is YSYEKL. Trimming took off 2 bases at V and 3 bases at J, with 13 bases between the two ends. CDR3 coding DNA: TGCGCCAGCAGCCAAAACTGGGGAGGTCCTAATGAAAAACTGTTTTTT. Amino acid sequence: CASSQNWGGPNEKLFF.

This rearrangement joins TRBV19 to TRBJ1-5; the D gene is possibly TRBD1 (5 bases). Germline V gene data show CDR1 as LNHDA and CDR2 as SQIVND (reference sequence). With 1 base removed from V and 5 bases from J, the gap between germline ends came to 15 bases. The CDR3 extends over 16 amino acids. This chain's CDR3 is CASSIVSGRGHQPQHF. CDR3 sequence (DNA): TGTGCCAGTAGTATAGTTAGCGGGCGGGGACATCAGCCCCAGCATTTT.

The chain has TRBV27 and TRBJ1-5, with D hard to call. V was shortened by 2 bases and J by 4 bases, with 12 bases between the two germline ends. Per germline, CDR1 MNHEY and CDR2 SMNVEV (reference sequence). The CDR3 is 15 amino acids. The CDR3 loop reads CASSLAGGVNQPQHF. The CDR3 DNA reads as TGTGCCAGCAGTTTAGCAGGAGGAGTAAATCAGCCCCAGCATTTT.

The chain has TRBV7-8 and TRBJ2-3; TRBD2 matches at 12 bases. Germline CDR1 and CDR2: SGHVS and FQNEAQ. V lost 6 bases and J lost 4; bases outside the gene matches: 11. The CDR3 totals 17 residues. This CDR3 reads CASSFDPTSGSPDTQYF. CDR3 nucleotide sequence: TGTGCCAGCAGTTTTGACCCGACTAGCGGGAGCCCAGATACGCAGTATTTT.

This clone showed up just once. The gene calls are TRBV9 and TRBJ2-7; D call uncertain. V lost 0 bases and J 4 bases, leaving 11 bases between the germline ends. The CDR3 has 14 residues. Germline CDR1 SGDLS, CDR2 YYNGEE. CDR3 in amino acids: CASSVAVGRYEQYF. The CDR3 DNA is TGTGCCAGCAGCGTAGCAGTAGGTCGATACGAGCAGTACTTC. Variable domain in full (rest from reference TRBV9 and TRBJ2-7): DSGVTQTPKHLITATGQRVTLRCSPRSGDLSVYWYQQSLDQGLQFLIQYYNGEERAKGNILERFSAQQFPDLHSELNLSSLELGDSALYFCASSVAVGRYEQYFGPGTRLTVT.

This rearrangement joins TRBV29-1 to TRBJ2-2, with D possibly TRBD1 on 5 matching bases. Deletions cut 3 bases from V and 6 bases from J, with 11 bases between. This CDR3 has 13 residues. CDR1 SQVTM and CDR2 ANQGSEA come from the germline V gene. In DNA form, the CDR3 reads TGCAGCGTTGACCCAACAGGAGCCGGGGAGCTGTTTTTT. Amino acid sequence: CSVDPTGAGELFF.

The chain uses TRBV7-9 and TRBJ2-1; D may be TRBD1 (5 bases). The germline CDR1 and CDR2 sequences are SEHNR and FQNEAQ (reference sequence). V shed 2 bases and J shed 1 base, with 15 bases lying between them. The CDR3 length is 17 residues. This CDR3 reads CASSLPLLKGSYNEQFF. The DNA of the CDR3 is TGTGCCAGCAGCTTACCCTTGCTAAAGGGGTCCTACAATGAGCAGTTCTTC.

The rearrangement joins TRBV7-9 to TRBJ2-7, with 14 bases matching TRBD2. The CDR3 covers 17 residues. Unmatched junction bases numbered 9, after V lost 5 bases and J lost 3 bases. Germline V lookup: CDR1 SEHNR, CDR2 FQNEAQ (reference sequence). CDR3 amino acids: CASSTTSGRAPFYEQYF. In DNA, the CDR3 is TGTGCCAGCAGCACGACTAGCGGGAGGGCCCCTTTCTACGAGCAGTACTTC.

The CDR3 sequence: CASSAGQEETQYF. CDR3 nucleotides: TGTGCCAGCAGCGCGGGCCAGGAGGAGACCCAGTACTTC. The rearrangement links TRBV5-6 to TRBJ2-5; maybe TRBD2 (5 bases). V dropped 4 bases and J dropped 5 bases, with 12 bases sitting between them. This CDR3 has 13 amino acids. Germline assignment: CDR1 SGHDT and CDR2 YYEEEE.

The chain carries TRBV10-2 and TRBJ2-1; D unclear. The germline gives CDR1 WSHSY, CDR2 SAAADI. The CDR3 totals 14 residues. Trimming took 5 bases from V and 8 from J, leaving 16 bases between them. The CDR3 region is CASSPLGRNDEQFF. The DNA of the CDR3 is TGCGCCAGCAGTCCCTTGGGTCGCAACGATGAGCAGTTCTTC.

V gene TRBV20-1 combines with J gene TRBJ1-3; a weak D match, TRBD1 (5 bases). The CDR3 totals 11 residues. Trimming stripped 4 bases from V and 13 bases from J, with 14 bases between. Germline CDR1 and CDR2: DFQATT and SNEGSKA (reference sequence). Here the CDR3 DNA reads TGCAGTGCTACCCGGTCCGGGGCAATATATTTT. It codes for CSATRSGAIYF.

The rearrangement uses TRBV4-1 and TRBJ1-5; D gene ambiguous. The V end lost 2 bases, the J end lost 7 bases, and 6 bases lay between the germline ends. The CDR3 has 12 amino acids. Per the germline V gene, CDR1 is MGHRA and CDR2 is YSYEKL. The CDR3 region is CASSQLGQPQHF. CDR3 DNA sequence: TGCGCCAGCAGCCAACTTGGCCAGCCCCAGCATTTT.

This chain links TRBV5-6 with TRBJ2-2, with 7 bases identical to TRBD1. V was clipped by 4 bases and J by 4 bases; unmatched bases: 4. CDR1 is SGHDT and CDR2 is YYEEEE in the germline V gene. The CDR3 length is 14 residues. This CDR3 reads CASSTGTATGELFF. Here the CDR3 DNA reads TGTGCCAGCAGCACCGGGACAGCCACCGGGGAGCTGTTTTTT.

This rearrangement joins TRBV7-9 to TRBJ2-1; 8 bases fit TRBD2. V shed 6 bases, J shed 2 bases, and the junction held 6 bases outside the gene matches. Germline CDR1 is SEHNR and CDR2 is FQNEAQ (reference sequence). The CDR3 has 15 residues. CDR3 DNA: TGTGCCAGCAGGTACAGCGGGAGTCCCTACAATGAGCAGTTCTTC. It yields the protein CASRYSGSPYNEQFF. Full variable domain (rest looked up from reference TRBV7-9 and TRBJ2-1): DTGVSQNPRHKITKRGQNVTFRCDPISEHNRLYWYRQTLGQGPEFLTYFQNEAQLEKSRLLSDRFSAERPKGSFSTLEIQRTEQGDSAMYLCASRYSGSPYNEQFFGPGTRLTVL.

This chain uses TRBV6-5 with TRBJ2-5; no clear D gene. The J call may be faulty, since TRBJ2-7 better matches the DNA end. The CDR3 extends over 14 amino acids. Per germline, CDR1 MNHEY and CDR2 SVGAGI. This CDR3 reads CASSGVSGISEQYF. Written as DNA, the CDR3 is TGTGCCAGCAGTGGGGTGAGTGGGATAAGCGAGCAGTACTTC.